Below, one TCR beta chain is given with its context. What antigen it recognizes has not been identified. No base-level quality is on record; no much larger clone is a single base apart. This specimen belongs to a study of blood T cell repertoires in COVID-19 (dated by TCRdb to 2018 to 2021). Some background on the complete study: Samples covering the acute and convalescent phases of COVID-19 were provided by collaborators in the United States, Italy and Spain. The material from the prospective study consisted of cDNA or gDNA derived from T cells, B-cell-depleted T cells, or PBMCs. Deeply sampled blood TCRbeta repertoires from subjects exposed to, actively infected with, or recovered from COVID-19 were included in the dataset. The repertoires were released in a freely available public database intended as a resource for research on the immune response to SARS-CoV-2. Samples came from the ongoing ImmuneRACE study (first 160 participants) plus 1,254 subjects from 6 global collaborators. Nearly every sample came with metadata listing a de-identified subject ID, COVID-19 status, age in years and sex. Where available, HLA class I and class II types were taken from metadata supplied by the sample provider and were not determined by assay-based typing.

Looking up the germline V gene (reference sequence) yields CDR1 SGHNT and CDR2 YYREEE. V is clipped by 2 bases and J by 4 bases, and the sequence between their germline boundaries is 6 bases long. The CDR3, from cysteine to phenylalanine, totals 12 residues. Only the CDR3 part of the read is kept: 36 bases, read in frame from the first base. The immunoSEQ Assay, a bias-controlled multiplex PCR, was used to amplify TCRbeta CDR3 regions from genomic DNA. Turning to the authors' computational methods: The number of nucleated cells in each sample was estimated by amplification of reference gene primers within the assay. To quantify the absolute abundance of each unique TCRbeta CDR3 rearrangement, sequence reads were collapsed and filtered. Productive Simpson clonality was computed per sample as the square root of Simpson's diversity index over productive rearrangements. The table was pulled from immuneACCESS by TCRdb, which kept in-frame rearrangements only. Such tables lose some clones; where checked, under half of the loss comes from unresolved V genes, and the rest has no known cause. The V and J calls and clone size are taken from that table; D and trimming were inferred from the DNA. Here the sample has roughly 67,000 clones; roughly nine tenths occur a single time. The ten biggest clones cover 3.5% to 5% of the sample.

The research as a whole found: The quantity of clinical and demographic metadata differed by source and by participant and was supplied without curation.

Each collaborating institution followed its own protocols to collect whole blood in K2EDTA tubes. For TCRbeta analysis, collaborators shipped samples in one of three forms: frozen whole blood, isolated PBMCs, or DNA extracted from either of those sample types. The sequenced material came from peripheral blood. The sequence was collected from a man in his fifties with active COVID-19. The sequence joins TRBV5-4 to TRBJ2-5, and perhaps TRBD2 as D gene, on 5 matching bases. CDR3 reads: CASSLEGETQYF. The bases are TGTGCCAGCAGCTTAGAGGGAGAGACCCAGTACTTC. When the CDR3 is completed using the reference TRBV5-4 and TRBJ2-5 genes on either side, the full variable domain is ETGVTQSPTHLIKTRGQQVTLRCSSQSGHNTVSWYQQALGQGPQFIFQYYREEENGRGNFPPRFSGLQFPNYSSELNVNALELDDSALYLCASSLEGETQYFGPGTRLLVL.